The 21 T cell receptor beta chains below come from one sample, sequenced in a study of T cell repertoires in cytomegalovirus infection. TCRdb used MiXCR to reprocess the reads, holding one entry per CDR3 protein. The sample includes 400,000 or so distinct CDR3 sequences, 30% to 40% of them seen just once. The source material was PBMCs. These TCRs come from a human donor in good health (CMV status not recorded). Some clones in this sample may be carry-over from other donors' samples.

The CDR3 loop is CAISESGISNQPQHF. The CDR3 DNA reads TGTGCCATCAGTGAGTCAGGGATTAGCAATCAGCCCCAGCATTTT. The chain combines TRBV10-3 with TRBJ1-5; D unclear. V lost 0 bases, J lost 0 bases, and 6 bases lay in between. The CDR3 extends over 15 amino acids. Germline CDR1 is ENHRY and CDR2 is SYGVKD.

The V gene is TRBV12-3 or TRBV12-4, the J gene TRBJ1-3, with 7 bases matching TRBD1. Losses at the gene ends were 5 bases for V and 7 bases for J; bases not matched to a gene: 11. This CDR3 spans 15 amino acids. CDR3 nucleotide sequence: TGTGCCAGCAGTCGACCGGGACAGAGTTTTAACACCATATATTTT. Protein product: CASSRPGQSFNTIYF.

The chain employs TRBV6-2 or TRBV6-3 and TRBJ2-7; possibly TRBD2 for D (6 bases). The CDR3 consists of 16 residues. Germline V gene sequence: CDR1 MNHEY, CDR2 SVGEGT. The V end lost 2 bases, the J end lost 8 bases, and 22 bases lay between the germline ends. This CDR3 reads CASSYGGAGSGEKQYF. Here the CDR3 DNA reads TGTGCCAGCAGTTACGGCGGGGCAGGCAGCGGTGAAAAGCAGTACTTC.

A word on this clonotype: This may come from a read error, since a much larger clone is one base off. Since no conserved phenylalanine or tryptophan closes the CDR3, a read error is the likely cause. The chain is built from TRBV28 and TRBJ1-5; D is undetermined. The CDR3 is made up of 11 amino acids. In germline, CDR1 is MDHEN, CDR2 SYDVKM. V shed 5 bases and J shed 8 bases, with 7 bases lying between them. The CDR3 DNA reads TGTGCCAGCAGTAGTAGGAAGCCCCAGCATTTG. It is translated as CASSSRKPQHL.

This clonotype appeared many times. J is TRBJ2-7 and V is TRBV11-2; tentatively, D is TRBD1 (7 bases). Germline CDR1 reads SGHAT; CDR2 reads FQNNGV. Deletions cut 4 bases from V and 6 bases from J, with 19 bases between. The CDR3 is 15 amino acids. The DNA of the CDR3 is TGTGCCAGCAGCTCCCTCGGGGCAGGGGGGTCCGAGCAGTACTTC. It specifies CASSSLGAGGSEQYF.

V usage is TRBV12-3 or TRBV12-4 and J usage is TRBJ1-2; possible D gene TRBD1, 5 bases. This CDR3 contains 15 residues. Trimming removed 5 bases from V and 4 bases from J, with 17 bases in between. The CDR3 DNA reads as TGTGCCAGCAGTGGTGGGGGGTCCTCTTTCTATGGCTACACCTTC. Amino acid sequence: CASSGGGSSFYGYTF.

The rearrangement uses TRBV7-3 and TRBJ2-5; 12 nucleotides agree with TRBD2. Trimming at V came to 6 bases and at J to 2 bases, leaving 7 bases not matched to a gene. The CDR3 consists of 16 residues. Germline V gene lookup returns CDR1 SGHTA and CDR2 FQGTGA. This chain's CDR3 is CASRPWTSGVQETQYF. In DNA, the CDR3 is TGTGCCAGCAGGCCCTGGACTAGCGGGGTTCAAGAGACCCAGTACTTC.

This clonotype occurred a few times. The chain joins TRBV20-1 to TRBJ1-6; D uncertain. In germline, CDR1 is DFQATT, CDR2 SNEGSKA (reference sequence). CDR3 length: 12 amino acids. The V gene lost 0 bases and the J gene lost 10 bases, with 7 bases spanning the gap. DNA for the CDR3: TGCAGTGCTAGAGATGTGGAATCACCCCTCCACTTT. Protein product: CSARDVESPLHF.

This clonotype was found many times. The V call is TRBV7-2, the J call TRBJ2-7; TRBD2 agrees at 7 bases. The junction had 3 bases not matched to a gene; V was cut back by 1 base and J by 3 bases. Per the germline V gene, CDR1 is SGHTA and CDR2 is FQGNSA. The CDR3 extends over 14 amino acids. Here the CDR3 reads CASSLVAGDYEQYF. In DNA, the CDR3 is TGTGCCAGCAGCTTAGTCGCGGGGGACTACGAGCAGTACTTC.

This clonotype was counted between two and nine times. The chain recombines TRBV20-1 with TRBJ2-3; 8 bases agree with TRBD2. CDR1 and CDR2 from the germline V gene are DFQATT and SNEGSKA (reference sequence). The CDR3 consists of 16 residues. Trimming at V came to 6 bases and at J to 3 bases, leaving 14 bases not matched to a gene. The CDR3 region has the DNA TGCAGTGCCCTTCCTAATCCCGGGACTAGAACAGATACGCAGTATTTT. Amino acid sequence: CSALPNPGTRTDTQYF.

V usage is TRBV4-1 and J usage is TRBJ2-5; possibly TRBD2 for D (5 bases). With 1 base removed from V and 1 base from J, the gap between germline ends came to 7 bases. Germline V gene data show CDR1 as MGHRA and CDR2 as YSYEKL. This CDR3 is 14 amino acids long. The CDR3 is CASSQGGLQETQYF. The CDR3, as DNA: TGCGCCAGCAGCCAAGGAGGGCTCCAAGAGACCCAGTACTTC.

There are many counts of this clonotype. The rearrangement links TRBV2 to TRBJ1-1; D is unresolved. V lost 6 bases to trimming and J lost 5 bases, with 13 bases between them. The CDR3 has 13 amino acids. From germline, CDR1 is SNHLY and CDR2 FYNNEI. The CDR3 nucleotides read TGTGCCAGCAGAAGAGCTTCGGGGACTGAAGCTTTCTTT. It yields the protein CASRRASGTEAFF.

This clonotype was seen a handful of times. Here the CDR3 DNA reads TGTGCCAGCAGCATCAGGGGGCTAGGCACCGGGGAGCTGTTTTTT. Translating it yields CASSIRGLGTGELFF. The chain links TRBV7-6 to TRBJ2-2; 8 bases map to TRBD1. The J segment lost 4 bases and the V segment lost 5 bases, leaving 6 bases of the junction unmatched. The CDR3 extends over 15 amino acids. Germline V gives CDR1 SGHVS, CDR2 FNYEAQ.

This clonotype appeared many times. The chain is built from TRBV4-1 and TRBJ1-2; D remains ambiguous. Germline V gene data show CDR1 as MGHRA and CDR2 as YSYEKL. V was clipped by 2 bases and J by 4 bases, with 11 bases between them. The CDR3 runs 14 residues. This CDR3 is CASSQNPVLYGYTF. Written as DNA, the CDR3 is TGCGCCAGCAGCCAAAATCCGGTTCTCTATGGCTACACCTTC.

This clonotype turned up a few times. The V and J genes are TRBV20-1 and TRBJ2-7; TRBD1 or TRBD2 may be the D gene (5 bases each). This CDR3 is 10 amino acids long. CDR1 and CDR2 (germline): DFQATT, SNEGSKA (reference sequence). The V and J ends lost 8 bases and 4 bases respectively, with 9 bases between them. CDR3 coding DNA: TGCAGTCCGGGGCCTTACGAGCAGTACTTC. It codes for CSPGPYEQYF.

V usage is TRBV6-1 and J usage is TRBJ2-7, with D perhaps matching TRBD2 (7 bases). The germline V gene encodes CDR1 MNHNS and CDR2 SASEGT. The CDR3 sequence is 14 residues long. The V and J ends lost 2 bases and 2 bases respectively, with 10 bases between them. The CDR3 DNA reads as TGTGCCAGCAGTGAATGGGGGGGCCCCTACGAGCAGTACTTC. Translating it yields CASSEWGGPYEQYF.

The chain combines TRBV7-6 with TRBJ1-6; D is undetermined. CDR1 and CDR2 (germline): SGHVS, FNYEAQ. The CDR3 spans 18 residues. Trimming cost V 5 bases and J 0 bases, with 17 bases left between them. CDR3 sequence (DNA): TGTGCCAGCAGCCTTGAGGGTTCCACGAGCTCCTATAATTCACCCCTCCACTTT. As protein: CASSLEGSTSSYNSPLHF.

This clonotype has only a few counts. The chain has TRBV14 and TRBJ2-1; perhaps TRBD1 as D (5 bases). Germline lookup yields CDR1 SGHDN and CDR2 FVKESK. The CDR3 is 15 amino acids. V was pared by 3 bases and J by 0 bases, with 9 bases between. As DNA, the CDR3 is TGTGCCAGCAGCCAGGGGCGTCGCTCCTACAATGAGCAGTTCTTC. Translating it yields CASSQGRRSYNEQFF.

The rearrangement joins TRBV7-9 to TRBJ2-1, with 7 positions matching TRBD1. From germline, CDR1 is SEHNR and CDR2 FQNEAQ (reference sequence). The length of the CDR3 is 17 residues. V lost 5 bases and J lost 0; bases outside the gene matches: 10. CDR3 residues: CASSLRPGQSSYNEQFF. The CDR3 bases are TGTGCCAGCAGCCTACGGCCGGGACAGAGCTCCTACAATGAGCAGTTCTTC.

This clonotype showed up just a few times. The chain carries TRBV6-2 or TRBV6-3 and TRBJ1-5, with 8 bases that match TRBD1. Unmatched junction bases numbered 8, after V lost 4 bases and J lost 3 bases. The CDR3 runs to 16 residues. CDR1 is MNHEY, CDR2 SVGEGT, per germline. The CDR3 DNA reads TGTGCCAGCAGTTCCCCGACAGGGGCCACCAATCAGCCCCAGCATTTT. This sequence encodes CASSSPTGATNQPQHF.

The sample holds a few counts of this clonotype. CDR3 residues: CASSYQHTVSTDTQYF. The CDR3, as DNA: TGTGCCAGCAGCTATCAGCACACCGTAAGCACAGATACGCAGTATTTT. The rearrangement links TRBV5-5 to TRBJ2-3; D call uncertain. Between the trimmed V and J ends, which lost 3 bases and 0 bases, there was a span of 14 bases. Germline CDR1 reads SGHKS; CDR2 reads YYEKEE (reference sequence). This CDR3 contains 16 residues.